The 25 T cell receptor beta chains below all came from one sample that was sequenced in a study of blood T cell repertoires in COVID-19. Some clones are missing from TCRdb's copy, which holds only in-frame ones; the method was immunoSEQ multiplex PCR. In the table there are 310,000 or so clones, 88% of which are singletons. The sequencing sample was made of peripheral blood. The receptors here all came from a woman between 50 and 59 years old with active or convalescent COVID-19.

This clone occurred a few times. V gene TRBV14 combines with J gene TRBJ2-1; 11 positions match TRBD2. The CDR3 consists of 19 residues. J lost 4 bases, V lost 1 base, and 12 bases had no gene match. Germline V CDR1 and CDR2: SGHDN, FVKESK. This chain's CDR3 is CASSQGRVVAGGRYNEQFF. The CDR3 coding sequence is TGTGCCAGCAGCCAAGGAAGGGTGGTAGCGGGAGGGCGATACAATGAGCAGTTCTTC.

The genes are TRBV5-4 and TRBJ2-7; 7 bases line up with TRBD1. V lost 3 bases, J lost 2 bases, and 2 bases stayed unmatched. This CDR3 spans 13 amino acids. Germline-derived CDR1 and CDR2 are SGHNT and YYREEE (reference sequence). The CDR3 protein is CASSSQGAYEQYF. The CDR3 DNA sequence: TGTGCCAGCAGCTCCCAGGGGGCCTACGAGCAGTACTTC.

This clone was recorded only once. The rearrangement uses TRBV5-1 and TRBJ1-1; TRBD1 is a possible D gene (6 bases). V shed 0 bases and J shed 10 bases, with 10 bases lying between them. The CDR3 is made up of 12 amino acids. CDR1 is SGHRS, CDR2 YFSETQ, per germline. The CDR3 is CASSLEGGIAFF. In DNA, the CDR3 is TGCGCCAGCAGCTTGGAAGGGGGAATAGCTTTCTTT.

V usage is TRBV4-3 and J usage is TRBJ1-2; tentative D call: TRBD1 (6 bases). The germline V gene has CDR1 LGHNA and CDR2 YSLEER. V shed 0 bases and J shed 1 base, with 12 bases lying between them. The CDR3 length is 16 residues. The CDR3 DNA follows: TGCGCCAGCAGCCAAGACGCTACAGGGAATAACTATGGCTACACCTTC. Its protein is CASSQDATGNNYGYTF.

The genes are TRBV7-9 and TRBJ2-2, with 10 nucleotides matching TRBD1. The CDR3 is 15 amino acids. V was pared by 5 bases and J by 5 bases, with 5 bases of the junction left unmatched. From germline, CDR1 is SEHNR and CDR2 FQNEAQ (reference sequence). The DNA for the CDR3 is TGTGCCAGCAGCCCTTGGACAGGGGGAACCGGGGAGCTGTTTTTT. Translating it yields CASSPWTGGTGELFF.

V and J are TRBV4-3 and TRBJ2-5; D uncertain. The V end lost 0 bases, the J end lost 1 base, and 9 bases lay between the germline ends. The CDR3 covers 15 residues. Per germline, CDR1 LGHNA and CDR2 YSLEER. Written as DNA, the CDR3 is TGCGCCAGCAGCCAAGATCCCAGGATCCAAGAGACCCAGTACTTC. It specifies CASSQDPRIQETQYF.

The chain is built from TRBV18 and TRBJ1-5; TRBD1 is a possible D gene (6 bases). Germline CDR1 KGHSH, CDR2 LQKENI. This CDR3 comprises 14 residues. V gave up 3 bases and J gave up 3 bases, with 9 bases separating them. The CDR3 region has the DNA TGTGCCAGCTCACCCCAGGGGAACAATCAGCCCCAGCATTTT. Translated: CASSPQGNNQPQHF.

This chain uses TRBV5-4 with TRBJ2-2, with unresolved D. This CDR3 has 15 amino acids. Looked up from germline, CDR1 is SGHNT and CDR2 is YYREEE (reference sequence). Trimming removed 4 bases from V and 1 base from J, with 11 bases in between. The CDR3 reads CASSEFPGNTGELFF. CDR3 DNA: TGTGCCAGCAGCGAATTCCCAGGGAACACCGGGGAGCTGTTTTTT.

The rearrangement uses TRBV28 and TRBJ2-7; the D gene is possibly TRBD2 (7 bases). Germline CDR1 MDHEN, CDR2 SYDVKM. The CDR3 runs to 16 residues. V was cut by 3 bases and J by 3 bases, with 18 bases left in between. CDR3 sequence: CASSLGARDYFYEQYF. CDR3 bases: TGTGCCAGCAGTTTGGGGGCCCGGGACTATTTCTACGAGCAGTACTTC.

This rearrangement joins TRBV7-3 to TRBJ1-6, with 8 bases lining up with TRBD1. This CDR3 contains 16 residues. The trim removed 5 bases at V and 8 bases at J, leaving 11 bases unmatched. The germline V gene encodes CDR1 SGHTA and CDR2 FQGTGA. This chain's CDR3 is CASSARYRGSDSPLHF. The CDR3 coding sequence is TGTGCCAGCAGCGCCCGATACAGGGGGTCGGATTCACCCCTCCACTTT.

The CDR3 region is CSVEGRGNEQFF. Written as DNA, the CDR3 is TGCAGCGTTGAAGGCAGGGGTAATGAGCAGTTCTTC. The chain recombines TRBV29-1 with TRBJ2-1; weak D call: TRBD1 (6 bases). Trimming took off 1 base at V and 7 bases at J, with 8 bases between the two ends. Germline CDR1 reads SQVTM; CDR2 reads ANQGSEA. CDR3 length: 12 amino acids.

In this sample, this clone turned up once. The rearrangement joins TRBV5-4 to TRBJ2-1; 8 nucleotides match TRBD2. The CDR3 spans 15 residues. CDR1 and CDR2 (germline): SGHNT, YYREEE (reference sequence). V shed 0 bases, J shed 3 bases, and the junction held 2 bases outside the gene matches. The CDR3: CASSLESGSYNEQFF. The CDR3 coding sequence is TGTGCCAGCAGCTTGGAAAGCGGGAGCTACAATGAGCAGTTCTTC.

The rearrangement uses TRBV5-4 and TRBJ2-1, with D maybe TRBD1 (7 bases). The V gene's germline CDR1 is SGHNT and CDR2 YYREEE (reference sequence). This CDR3 is built from 16 residues. Trimming shortened V by 0 bases and J by 4 bases, and 14 bases separated the two germline ends. For the CDR3, the DNA is TGTGCCAGCAGCTTGGCCACAGGGGCGGGATACAATGAGCAGTTCTTC. It codes for CASSLATGAGYNEQFF.

CDR3 bases: TGTGCCGGGAGGACTCAGGGGGCGCTCTACGAGCAGTACTTC. It yields the protein CAGRTQGALYEQYF. This sequence joins TRBV6-5 and TRBJ2-7, with 8 bases lining up with TRBD1. Germline CDR1 reads MNHEY; CDR2 reads SVGAGI. The trim removed 11 bases at V and 3 bases at J, leaving 12 bases unmatched. This CDR3 contains 14 residues.

The gene calls are TRBV5-1 and TRBJ2-7; maybe TRBD2 (6 bases). The germline V and J ends were trimmed by 1 base and 2 bases, with 13 bases remaining between them. The CDR3 has 15 amino acids. Germline V CDR1 and CDR2: SGHRS, YFSETQ. The CDR3 DNA reads as TGCGCCAGCAGCTTGATCTGGAGGGGAGCCTACGAGCAGTACTTC. Translation: CASSLIWRGAYEQYF. The complete variable domain, with remaining parts taken from reference TRBV5-1 and TRBJ2-7, reads KAGVTQTPRYLIKTRGQQVTLSCSPISGHRSVSWYQQTPGQGLQFLFEYFSETQRNKGNFPGRFSGRQFSNSRSEMNVSTLELGDSALYLCASSLIWRGAYEQYFGPGTRLTVT.

The chain links TRBV7-2 to TRBJ1-5; D not resolved. The CDR3 consists of 13 residues. Trimming pared 3 bases from V and 7 bases from J, leaving 10 bases between. Germline CDR1 SGHTA, CDR2 FQGNSA. As DNA, the CDR3 is TGTGCCAGCAGCTTGCAGTTCTTACAGCCCCAGCATTTT. Encoded protein: CASSLQFLQPQHF.

The chain couples TRBV7-2 to TRBJ2-7; 7 bases are a match to TRBD2. Germline V gene lookup returns CDR1 SGHTA and CDR2 FQGNSA. The CDR3 consists of 15 residues. The trim removed 5 bases at V and 3 bases at J, leaving 10 bases unmatched. Written as DNA, the CDR3 is TGTGCCAGCAGCAGCCGAGGCGGGAGTGGCTACGAGCAGTACTTC. Its protein product is CASSSRGGSGYEQYF.

V usage is TRBV2 and J usage is TRBJ2-7; D may be TRBD2 (6 bases). The ends were cut back, 6 bases at V and 3 bases at J, with 15 bases in the middle. This CDR3 contains 14 residues. Germline V CDR1 and CDR2: SNHLY, FYNNEI. In DNA, the CDR3 is TGTGCCAGCAGCTCGACTAGTTTCCTCTACGAGCAGTACTTC. Amino acid sequence: CASSSTSFLYEQYF.

This chain connects TRBV18 to TRBJ1-5, with 8 bases aligning to TRBD1. The V and J ends lost 4 bases and 5 bases, in that order; junction bases with no gene match: 4. The CDR3 sequence is 14 residues long. Per the germline V gene, CDR1 is KGHSH and CDR2 is LQKENI. This CDR3 reads CASSLGTGDQPQHF. The CDR3 bases are TGTGCCAGCTCACTTGGGACAGGCGATCAGCCCCAGCATTTT.

This chain connects TRBV24-1 to TRBJ2-5; D remains unclear. The CDR3 totals 13 residues. V was shortened by 3 bases and J by 1 base, with 5 bases between the two germline ends. CDR1 and CDR2 from the germline V gene are KGHDR and SFDVKD. This CDR3 reads CATSDPLQETQYF. The CDR3 region has the DNA TGTGCCACCAGTGATCCCCTCCAAGAGACCCAGTACTTC.

The gene calls are TRBV6-2 or TRBV6-3 and TRBJ2-7, with 9 bases identical to TRBD1. Trimming at V came to 6 bases and at J to 5 bases, leaving 2 bases not matched to a gene. This CDR3 spans 12 amino acids. Germline values: CDR1 MNHEY, CDR2 SVGEGT. The chain's CDR3 is CASSRTGDEQYF. Here the CDR3 DNA reads TGTGCCAGCAGCCGGACAGGGGACGAGCAGTACTTC.

V usage is TRBV9 and J usage is TRBJ1-3; D may be TRBD1 (6 bases). The V gene's germline CDR1 is SGDLS and CDR2 YYNGEE. Trimming stripped 4 bases from V and 4 bases from J, with 18 bases between. This CDR3 region has 16 residues. CDR3 DNA: TGTGCCAGCAGCAAAAATATACAGGGAACGGGAAACACCATATATTTT. It translates to CASSKNIQGTGNTIYF.

The chain carries TRBV27 and TRBJ1-5; 7 nucleotides match TRBD1. The CDR3 spans 14 residues. V was clipped by 3 bases and J by 2 bases; unmatched bases: 1. In germline, CDR1 is MNHEY, CDR2 SMNVEV (reference sequence). CDR3 loop: CASSFTGGNQPQHF. The CDR3 region has the DNA TGTGCCAGCAGTTTTACAGGGGGCAATCAGCCCCAGCATTTT.

The chain uses TRBV21-1 and TRBJ1-5; the tabulated D call, TRBD1, remains unverified against the DNA. TRBV21-1 is given as a pseudogene. The CDR3 is made up of 15 amino acids. CDR3 sequence: CASSKARQGRQPQHF. In DNA form, the CDR3 reads TGTGCCAGCAGCAAAGCGCGACAGGGTCGTCAGCCCCAGCATTTT.

V is TRBV6-5 and J is TRBJ1-2; D may be TRBD1 (5 bases). This CDR3 is 13 amino acids long. V gave up 7 bases and J gave up 3 bases, with 12 bases separating them. The germline V gene has CDR1 MNHEY and CDR2 SVGAGI. Here the CDR3 DNA reads TGTGCCAGCACCCCTCGGGGGGACTATGGCTACACCTTC. It translates to CASTPRGDYGYTF.